This T cell receptor (beta chain) was retrieved from a study of regulatory T cells in long-lasting Graves disease. Study context: New Graves' disease cases had less than 3 months of antithyroid drugs.

Points on this clonotype: Its antigen is not identified.

Study results and caveats: Among persistent patients, a larger number of public clonotypes were shared (roughly 2,700) than among newly diagnosed patients (about 970).

Described time point: newly diagnosed GD, antithyroid drugs for less than 3 months. There was RNA extracted from PBMCs, and the TCR library was made from it. The authors drew patients from an endocrinology department in Xi'an, China. CDR3 length: 15 amino acids. Per the germline V gene, CDR1 is SNHLY and CDR2 is FYNNEI. Arm-PCR with iRepertoire HTBI primers amplified the CDR3 regions for these TCR beta libraries. TCRdb re-derived calls from the multiplex PCR reads in MiXCR, one entry per CDR3 protein. In the table there are roughly 380,000 distinct CDR3 sequences, roughly a sixth of which are singletons.

The source material was peripheral blood mononuclear cells (PBMCs), sampled at new diagnosis, from a patient treated with antithyroid drugs. The clonotype comes from a female donor with Graves disease. V gene TRBV2 combines with J gene TRBJ2-1, with D perhaps given as TRBD1 or TRBD2 (5 bases each). The last part of the DNA fits TRBJ2-5 better; the J call may be wrong. In DNA form, the CDR3 reads TGTGCCAGCAGCCCCGGGGCTAGGGACCAAGAGACCCAGTACTTC. This codes for CASSPGARDQETQYF.